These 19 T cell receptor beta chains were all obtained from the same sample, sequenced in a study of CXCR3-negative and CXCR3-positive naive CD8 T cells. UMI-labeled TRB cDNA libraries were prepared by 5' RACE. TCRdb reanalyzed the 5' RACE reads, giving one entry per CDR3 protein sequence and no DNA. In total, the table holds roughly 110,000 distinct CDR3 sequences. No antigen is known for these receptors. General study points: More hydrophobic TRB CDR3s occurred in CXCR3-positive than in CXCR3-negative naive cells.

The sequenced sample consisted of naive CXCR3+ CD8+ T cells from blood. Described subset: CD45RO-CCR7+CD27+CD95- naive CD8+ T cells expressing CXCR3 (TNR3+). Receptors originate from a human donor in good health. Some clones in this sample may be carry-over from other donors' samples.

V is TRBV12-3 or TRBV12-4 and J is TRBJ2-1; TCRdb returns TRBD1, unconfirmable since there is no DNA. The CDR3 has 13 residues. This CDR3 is CASTGHPYNEQFF.

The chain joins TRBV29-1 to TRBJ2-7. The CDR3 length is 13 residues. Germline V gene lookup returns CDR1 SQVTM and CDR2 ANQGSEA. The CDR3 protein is CSVVVRGFYEQYF.

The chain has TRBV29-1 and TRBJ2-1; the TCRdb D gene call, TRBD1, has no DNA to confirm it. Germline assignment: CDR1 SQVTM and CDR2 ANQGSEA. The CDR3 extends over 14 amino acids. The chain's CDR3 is CSVEDYRGANEQFF.

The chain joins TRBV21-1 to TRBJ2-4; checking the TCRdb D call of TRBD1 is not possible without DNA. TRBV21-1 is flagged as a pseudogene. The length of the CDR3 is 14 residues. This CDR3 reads CASSKRGVRGIQYF.

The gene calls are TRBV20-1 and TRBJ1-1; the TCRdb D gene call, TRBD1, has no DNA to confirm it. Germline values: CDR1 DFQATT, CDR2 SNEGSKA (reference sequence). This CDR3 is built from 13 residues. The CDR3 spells CSPRDRANTEAFF.

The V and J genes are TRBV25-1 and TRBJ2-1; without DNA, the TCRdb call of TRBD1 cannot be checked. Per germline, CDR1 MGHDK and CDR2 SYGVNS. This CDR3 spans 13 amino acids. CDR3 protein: CASSDKGGNEQFF. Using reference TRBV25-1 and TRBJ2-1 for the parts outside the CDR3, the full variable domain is EADIYQTPRYLVIGTGKKITLECSQTMGHDKMYWYQQDPGMELHLIHYSYGVNSTEKGDLSSESTVSRIRTEHFPLTLESARPSHTSQYLCASSDKGGNEQFFGPGTRLTVL.

The CDR3 region is CASSSFSAETYNEQFF. The chain has TRBV7-8 and TRBJ2-1. CDR1 is SGHVS, CDR2 FQNEAQ, per germline. The CDR3 runs to 16 residues.

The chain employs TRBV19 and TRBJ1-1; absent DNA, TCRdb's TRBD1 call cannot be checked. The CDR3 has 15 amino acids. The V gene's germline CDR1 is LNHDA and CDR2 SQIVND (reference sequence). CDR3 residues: CASSIAAGAPTEAFF.

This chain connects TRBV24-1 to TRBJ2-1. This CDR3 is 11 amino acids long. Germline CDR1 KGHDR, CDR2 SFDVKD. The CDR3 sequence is CATKTDNEQFF.

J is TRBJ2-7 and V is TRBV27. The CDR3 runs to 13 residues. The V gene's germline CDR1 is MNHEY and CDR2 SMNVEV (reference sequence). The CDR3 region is CASSLSVQYGQYF.

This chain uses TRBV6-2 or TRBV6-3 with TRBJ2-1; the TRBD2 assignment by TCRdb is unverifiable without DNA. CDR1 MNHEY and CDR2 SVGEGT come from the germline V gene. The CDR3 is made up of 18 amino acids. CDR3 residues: CASSYSELAGGNYNEQFF.

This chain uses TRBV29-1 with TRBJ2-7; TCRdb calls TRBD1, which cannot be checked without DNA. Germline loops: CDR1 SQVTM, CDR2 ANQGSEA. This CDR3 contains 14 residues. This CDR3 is CSVQGTGGSYEQYF.

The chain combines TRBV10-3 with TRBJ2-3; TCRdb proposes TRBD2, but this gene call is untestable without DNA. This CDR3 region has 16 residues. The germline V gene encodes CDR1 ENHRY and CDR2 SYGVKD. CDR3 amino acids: CAISDASSAFTDTQYF.

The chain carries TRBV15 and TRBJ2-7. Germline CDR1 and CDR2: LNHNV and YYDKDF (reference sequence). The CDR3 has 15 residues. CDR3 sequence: CATSEVRPFSYEQYF.

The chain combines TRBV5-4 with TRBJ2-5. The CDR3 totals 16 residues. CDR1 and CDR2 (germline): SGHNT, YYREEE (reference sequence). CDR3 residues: CASSLFVSGNQETQYF.

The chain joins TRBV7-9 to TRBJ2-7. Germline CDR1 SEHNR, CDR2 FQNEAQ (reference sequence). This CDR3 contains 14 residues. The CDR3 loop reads CASSSYTKFNEQYF.

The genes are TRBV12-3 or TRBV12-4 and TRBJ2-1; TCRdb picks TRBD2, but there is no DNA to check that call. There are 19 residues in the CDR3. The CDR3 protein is CASSPPGDDASGRANEQFF.

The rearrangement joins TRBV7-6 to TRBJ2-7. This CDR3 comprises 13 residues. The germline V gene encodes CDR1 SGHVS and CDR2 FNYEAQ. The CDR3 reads CASSGQNSGEQYF.

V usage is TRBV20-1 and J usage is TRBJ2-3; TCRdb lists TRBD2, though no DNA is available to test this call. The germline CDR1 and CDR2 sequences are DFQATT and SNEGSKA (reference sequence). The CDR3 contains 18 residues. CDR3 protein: CSANSYSSSGSRTDTQYF.